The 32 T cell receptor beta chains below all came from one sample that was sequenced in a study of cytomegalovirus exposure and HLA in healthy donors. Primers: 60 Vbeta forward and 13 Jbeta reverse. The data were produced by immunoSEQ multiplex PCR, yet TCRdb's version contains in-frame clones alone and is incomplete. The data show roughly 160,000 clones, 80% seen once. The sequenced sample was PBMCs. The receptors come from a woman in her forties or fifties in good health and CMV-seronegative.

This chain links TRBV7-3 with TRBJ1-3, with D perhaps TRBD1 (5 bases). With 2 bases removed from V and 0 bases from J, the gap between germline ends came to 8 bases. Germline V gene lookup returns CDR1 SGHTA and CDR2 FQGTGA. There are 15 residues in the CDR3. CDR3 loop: CASSLQGDSGNTIYF. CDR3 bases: TGTGCCAGCAGCTTACAGGGTGACTCTGGAAACACCATATATTTT.

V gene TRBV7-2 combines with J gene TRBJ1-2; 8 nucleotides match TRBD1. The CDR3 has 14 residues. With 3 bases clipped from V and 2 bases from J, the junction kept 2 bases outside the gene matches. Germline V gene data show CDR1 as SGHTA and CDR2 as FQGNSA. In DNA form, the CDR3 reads TGTGCCAGCAGCTTGGGGGACAGGAACTATGGCTACACCTTC. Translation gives CASSLGDRNYGYTF.

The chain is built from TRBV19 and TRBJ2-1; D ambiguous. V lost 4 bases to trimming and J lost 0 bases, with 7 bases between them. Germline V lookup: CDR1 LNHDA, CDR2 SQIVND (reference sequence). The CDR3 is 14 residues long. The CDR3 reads CASSNSRSYNEQFF. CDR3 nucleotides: TGTGCCAGTAGTAACAGCCGCTCCTACAATGAGCAGTTCTTC.

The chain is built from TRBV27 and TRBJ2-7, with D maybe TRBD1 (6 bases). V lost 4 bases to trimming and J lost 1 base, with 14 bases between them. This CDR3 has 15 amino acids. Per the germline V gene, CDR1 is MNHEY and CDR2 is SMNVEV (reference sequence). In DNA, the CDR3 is TGTGCCAGCAGTTGGACAGCAACGAATTCCTACGAGCAGTACTTC. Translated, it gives CASSWTATNSYEQYF.

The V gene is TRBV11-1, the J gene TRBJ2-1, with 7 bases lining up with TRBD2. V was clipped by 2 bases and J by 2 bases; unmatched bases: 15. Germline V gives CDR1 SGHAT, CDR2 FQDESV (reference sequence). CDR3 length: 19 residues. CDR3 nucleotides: TGTGCCAGCAGCTTAAATAGCGGGTCCAATGGTATTGCCTACAATGAGCAGTTCTTC. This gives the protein CASSLNSGSNGIAYNEQFF.

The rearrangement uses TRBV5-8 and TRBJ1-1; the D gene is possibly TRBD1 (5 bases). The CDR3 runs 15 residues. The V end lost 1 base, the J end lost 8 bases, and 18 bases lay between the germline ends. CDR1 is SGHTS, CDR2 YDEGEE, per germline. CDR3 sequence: CASSLKGNKLNEAFF. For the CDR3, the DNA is TGTGCCAGCAGCTTGAAGGGGAACAAACTCAACGAAGCTTTCTTT.

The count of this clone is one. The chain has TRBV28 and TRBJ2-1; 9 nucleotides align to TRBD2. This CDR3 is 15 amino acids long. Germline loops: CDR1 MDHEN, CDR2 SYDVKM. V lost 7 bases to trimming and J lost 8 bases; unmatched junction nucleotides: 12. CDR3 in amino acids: CASNVLAGLTHEQFF. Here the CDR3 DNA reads TGTGCCAGCAATGTACTAGCGGGCCTCACCCATGAGCAGTTCTTC.

The CDR3 sequence: CAWRQGINYGYTF. CDR3 nucleotides: TGTGCCTGGAGGCAGGGAATCAACTATGGCTACACCTTC. The chain recombines TRBV30 with TRBJ1-2, with D maybe TRBD1 (5 bases). This CDR3 has 13 amino acids. Trimming cost V 3 bases and J 2 bases, with 10 bases left between them. Germline CDR1 GTSNPN, CDR2 SVGIG (reference sequence).

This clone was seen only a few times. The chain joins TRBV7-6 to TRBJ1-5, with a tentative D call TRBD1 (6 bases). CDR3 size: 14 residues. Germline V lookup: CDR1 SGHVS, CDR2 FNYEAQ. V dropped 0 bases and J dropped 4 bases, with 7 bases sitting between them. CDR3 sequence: CASSLARGNQPQHF. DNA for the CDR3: TGTGCCAGCAGCTTAGCCAGGGGTAATCAGCCCCAGCATTTT.

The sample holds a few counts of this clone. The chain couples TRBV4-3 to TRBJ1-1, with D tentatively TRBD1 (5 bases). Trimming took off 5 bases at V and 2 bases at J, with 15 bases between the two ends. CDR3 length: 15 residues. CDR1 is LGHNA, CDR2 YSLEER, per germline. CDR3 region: CASSNWVGENTEAFF. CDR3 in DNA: TGCGCCAGCAGCAATTGGGTAGGGGAAAACACTGAAGCTTTCTTT.

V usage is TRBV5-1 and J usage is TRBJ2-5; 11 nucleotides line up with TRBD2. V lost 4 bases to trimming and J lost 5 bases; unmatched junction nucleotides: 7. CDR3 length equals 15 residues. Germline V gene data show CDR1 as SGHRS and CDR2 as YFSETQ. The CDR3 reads CASSIGTSGGETQYF. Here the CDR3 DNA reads TGCGCCAGCAGCATAGGGACTAGCGGCGGGGAGACCCAGTACTTC.

The CDR3 loop reads CASNGQGTPPLHF. The CDR3 nucleotides are TGTGCCAGCAACGGACAGGGGACGCCACCCCTCCACTTT. The chain has TRBV2 and TRBJ1-6; 9 nucleotides align to TRBD1. This CDR3 spans 13 amino acids. Germline values: CDR1 SNHLY, CDR2 FYNNEI. The trim removed 7 bases at V and 11 bases at J, leaving 6 bases unmatched.

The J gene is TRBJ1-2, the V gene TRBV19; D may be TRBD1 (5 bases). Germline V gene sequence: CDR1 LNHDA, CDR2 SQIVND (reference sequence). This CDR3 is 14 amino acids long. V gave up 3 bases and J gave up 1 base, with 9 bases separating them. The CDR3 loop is CASSIGGFNYGYTF. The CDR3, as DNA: TGTGCCAGTAGTATCGGGGGTTTTAACTATGGCTACACCTTC.

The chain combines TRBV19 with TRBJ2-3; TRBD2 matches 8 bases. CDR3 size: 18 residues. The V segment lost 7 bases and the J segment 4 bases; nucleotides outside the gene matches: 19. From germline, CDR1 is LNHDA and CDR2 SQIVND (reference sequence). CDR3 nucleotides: TGTGCCAGTACTAATGTTCTTGTGGGACTAGACCCACCAGATACGCAGTATTTT. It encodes CASTNVLVGLDPPDTQYF.

CDR3 bases: TGTGCCAGCAGCTCCCTCGGACAGGGACCCTACGAGCAGTACTTC. Translating gives CASSSLGQGPYEQYF. The chain couples TRBV7-8 to TRBJ2-7, with TRBD1 matching over 8 bases. CDR3 length: 15 residues. V lost 4 bases and J lost 2; bases outside the gene matches: 7. CDR1 is SGHVS, CDR2 FQNEAQ, per germline.

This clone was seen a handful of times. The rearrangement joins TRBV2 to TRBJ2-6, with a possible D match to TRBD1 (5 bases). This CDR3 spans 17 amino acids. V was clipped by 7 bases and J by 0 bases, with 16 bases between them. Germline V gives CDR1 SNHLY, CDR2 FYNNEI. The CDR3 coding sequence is TGTGCCAGCATAACAGGAGACTTTTTCTCTGGGGCCAACGTCCTGACTTTC. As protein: CASITGDFFSGANVLTF.

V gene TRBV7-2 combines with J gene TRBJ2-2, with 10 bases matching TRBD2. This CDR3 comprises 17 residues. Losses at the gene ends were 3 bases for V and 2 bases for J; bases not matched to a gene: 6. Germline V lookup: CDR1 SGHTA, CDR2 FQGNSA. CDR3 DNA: TGTGCCAGCAGCTTTTCCAGCGGGGGGGCAAACACCGGGGAGCTGTTTTTT. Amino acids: CASSFSSGGANTGELFF.

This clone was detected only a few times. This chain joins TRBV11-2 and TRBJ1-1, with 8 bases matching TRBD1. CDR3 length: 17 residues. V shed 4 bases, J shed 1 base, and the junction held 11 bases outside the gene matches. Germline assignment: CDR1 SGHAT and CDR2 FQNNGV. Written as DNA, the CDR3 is TGTGCCAGCAGCTCACTGCAGGGGGCCGTTAGGAACACTGAAGCTTTCTTT. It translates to CASSSLQGAVRNTEAFF.

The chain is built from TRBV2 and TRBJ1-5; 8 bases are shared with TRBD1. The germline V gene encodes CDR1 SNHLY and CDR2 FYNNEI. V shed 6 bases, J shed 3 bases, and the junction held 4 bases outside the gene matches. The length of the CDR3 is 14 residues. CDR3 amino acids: CASRGDRFNQPQHF. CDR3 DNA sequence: TGTGCCAGCAGAGGGGACAGGTTCAATCAGCCCCAGCATTTT.

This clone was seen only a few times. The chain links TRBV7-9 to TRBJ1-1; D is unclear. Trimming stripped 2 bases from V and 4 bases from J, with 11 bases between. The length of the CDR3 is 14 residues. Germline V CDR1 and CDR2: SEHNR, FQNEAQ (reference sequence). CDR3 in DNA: TGTGCCAGCAGCTTAAACGCCGGAGGCACTGAAGCTTTCTTT. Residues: CASSLNAGGTEAFF.

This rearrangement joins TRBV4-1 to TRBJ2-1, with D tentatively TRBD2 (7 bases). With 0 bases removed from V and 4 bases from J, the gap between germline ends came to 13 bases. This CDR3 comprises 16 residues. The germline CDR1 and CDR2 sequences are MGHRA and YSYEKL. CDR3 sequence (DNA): TGCGCCAGCAGCCAAGACGGGCGGGGGCTTTACAATGAGCAGTTCTTC. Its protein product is CASSQDGRGLYNEQFF.

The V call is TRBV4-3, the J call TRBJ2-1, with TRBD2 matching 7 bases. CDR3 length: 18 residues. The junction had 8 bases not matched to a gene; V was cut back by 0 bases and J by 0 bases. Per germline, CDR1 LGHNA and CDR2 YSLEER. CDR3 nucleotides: TGCGCCAGCAGCCAAGATAGCCTAGCGGTATCCTCCTACAATGAGCAGTTCTTC. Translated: CASSQDSLAVSSYNEQFF.

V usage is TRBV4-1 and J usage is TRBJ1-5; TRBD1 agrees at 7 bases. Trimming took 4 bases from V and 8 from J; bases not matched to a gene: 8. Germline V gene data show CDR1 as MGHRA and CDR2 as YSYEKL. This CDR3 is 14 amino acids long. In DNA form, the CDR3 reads TGCGCCAGCAGCCGAAACAGGGGTTGGGAGCCCCAGCATTTT. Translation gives CASSRNRGWEPQHF.

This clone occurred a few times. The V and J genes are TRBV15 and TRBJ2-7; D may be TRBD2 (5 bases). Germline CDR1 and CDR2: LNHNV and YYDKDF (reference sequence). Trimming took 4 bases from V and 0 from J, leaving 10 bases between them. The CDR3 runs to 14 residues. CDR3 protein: CATSKSGSSYEQYF. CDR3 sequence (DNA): TGTGCCACCAGCAAGTCGGGAAGCTCCTACGAGCAGTACTTC.

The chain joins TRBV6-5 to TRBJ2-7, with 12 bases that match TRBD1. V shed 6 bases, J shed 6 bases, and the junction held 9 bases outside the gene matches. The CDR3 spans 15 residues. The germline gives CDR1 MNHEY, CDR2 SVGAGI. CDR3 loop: CASSIIRDRGLEQYF. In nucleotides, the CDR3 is TGTGCCAGCAGCATAATTCGGGACAGGGGGCTCGAGCAGTACTTC.

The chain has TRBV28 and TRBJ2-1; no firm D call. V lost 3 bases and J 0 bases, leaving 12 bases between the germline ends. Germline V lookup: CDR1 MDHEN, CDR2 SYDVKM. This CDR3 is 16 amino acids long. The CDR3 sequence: CASSFLRSSSYNEQFF. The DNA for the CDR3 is TGTGCCAGCAGTTTCTTGAGGAGTAGCTCCTACAATGAGCAGTTCTTC.

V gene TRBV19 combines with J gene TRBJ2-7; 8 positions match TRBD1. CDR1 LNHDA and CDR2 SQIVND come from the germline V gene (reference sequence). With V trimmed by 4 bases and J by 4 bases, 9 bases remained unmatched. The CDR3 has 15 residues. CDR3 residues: CASSRFPDRVYEQYF. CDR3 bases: TGTGCCAGTAGTAGGTTCCCGGACAGGGTTTACGAGCAGTACTTC.

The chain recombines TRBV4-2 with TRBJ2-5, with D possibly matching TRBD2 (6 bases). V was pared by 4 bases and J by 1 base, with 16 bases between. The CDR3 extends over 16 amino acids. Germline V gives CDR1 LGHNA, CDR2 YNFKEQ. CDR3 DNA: TGTGCCAGCAGCCCAGGGAGGCAGGGTGGCCAAGAGACCCAGTACTTC. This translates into CASSPGRQGGQETQYF.

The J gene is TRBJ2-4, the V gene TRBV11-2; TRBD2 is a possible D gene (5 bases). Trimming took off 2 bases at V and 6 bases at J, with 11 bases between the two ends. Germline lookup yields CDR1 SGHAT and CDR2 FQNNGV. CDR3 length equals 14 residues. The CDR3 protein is CASSLRSGLNIQYF. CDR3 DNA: TGTGCCAGCAGCTTACGTTCCGGACTAAACATTCAGTACTTC.

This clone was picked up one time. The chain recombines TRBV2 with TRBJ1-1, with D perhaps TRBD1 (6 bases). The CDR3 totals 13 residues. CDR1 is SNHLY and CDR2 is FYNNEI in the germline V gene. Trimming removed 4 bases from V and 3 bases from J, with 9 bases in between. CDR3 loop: CASSAQGYTEAFF. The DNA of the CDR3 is TGTGCCAGCAGTGCACAGGGCTACACTGAAGCTTTCTTT.

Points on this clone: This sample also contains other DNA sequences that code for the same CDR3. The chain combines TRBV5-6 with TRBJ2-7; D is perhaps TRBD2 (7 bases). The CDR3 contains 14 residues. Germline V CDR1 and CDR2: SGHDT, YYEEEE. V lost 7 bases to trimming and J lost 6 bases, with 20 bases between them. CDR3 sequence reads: CASGGGRDSREQYF. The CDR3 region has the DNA TGTGCCAGCGGGGGGGGCAGGGATTCCCGCGAGCAGTACTTC.

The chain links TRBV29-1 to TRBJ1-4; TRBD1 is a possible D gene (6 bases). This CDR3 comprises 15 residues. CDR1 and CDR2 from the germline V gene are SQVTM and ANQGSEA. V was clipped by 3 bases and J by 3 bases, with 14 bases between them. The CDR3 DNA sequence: TGCAGCGTTGATGAGAGGGGGAACCCTAATGAAAAACTGTTTTTT. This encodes CSVDERGNPNEKLFF. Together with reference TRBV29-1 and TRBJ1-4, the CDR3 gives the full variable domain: SAVISQKPSRDICQRGTSLTIQCQVDSQVTMMFWYRQQPGQSLTLIATANQGSEATYESGFVIDKFPISRPNLTFSTLTVSNMSPEDSSIYLCSVDERGNPNEKLFFGSGTQLSVL.